The sequence of this T cell receptor beta chain was determined in a study of monozygotic twins with inflammatory bowel disease. Study results and limitations: Among patients, repertoires may have gained variability from differing immunosuppressive treatments. Lower sharing of clonotypes with other individuals was seen in IBD patients than in healthy twins. This was most marked in patients showing signs of disease activity.

On this clonotype itself: Its target is not known.

The CDR3 sequence is 14 residues long. CDR1 KGHSH and CDR2 LQKENI come from the germline V gene. For both chains, the TCRalpha and TCRbeta cDNA went through two nested PCRs of approximately 16 and 9 cycles. TCRdb reprocessed the 5' RACE reads, keeping one entry per CDR3 protein, no DNA. The sample holds approximately 340,000 distinct CDR3 sequences. Sequencing input: blood. The clonotype comes from a human donor with ulcerative colitis or Crohn's disease, or a healthy co-twin of an affected twin (not recorded which). The genes are TRBV18 and TRBJ1-5; TCRdb outputs TRBD1, but without DNA this stays unchecked. The CDR3 protein is CASSPQGTNQPQHF.